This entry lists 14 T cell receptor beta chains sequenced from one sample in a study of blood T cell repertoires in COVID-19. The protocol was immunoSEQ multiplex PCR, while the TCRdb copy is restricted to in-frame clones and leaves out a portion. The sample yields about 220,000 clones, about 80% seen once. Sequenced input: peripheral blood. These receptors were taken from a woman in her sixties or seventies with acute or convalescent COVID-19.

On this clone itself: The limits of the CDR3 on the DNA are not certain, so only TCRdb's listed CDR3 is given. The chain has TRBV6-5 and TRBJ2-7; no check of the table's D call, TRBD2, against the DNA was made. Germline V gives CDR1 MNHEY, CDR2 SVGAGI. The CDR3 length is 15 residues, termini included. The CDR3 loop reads CASSSSGLSSYEQYF.

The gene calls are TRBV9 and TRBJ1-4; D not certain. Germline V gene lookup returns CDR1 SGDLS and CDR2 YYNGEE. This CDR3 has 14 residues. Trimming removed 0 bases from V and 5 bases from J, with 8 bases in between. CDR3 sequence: CASSVGQTNEKLFF. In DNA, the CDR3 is TGTGCCAGCAGCGTAGGCCAAACAAATGAAAAACTGTTTTTT.

The CDR3 reads CASSPLGGEAFF. In nucleotides, the CDR3 is TGTGCCAGTAGTCCACTAGGGGGAGAAGCTTTCTTT. J is TRBJ1-1 and V is TRBV19; D is perhaps TRBD1 (6 bases). CDR3 size: 12 residues. From germline, CDR1 is LNHDA and CDR2 SQIVND (reference sequence). V dropped 5 bases and J dropped 8 bases, with 12 bases sitting between them.

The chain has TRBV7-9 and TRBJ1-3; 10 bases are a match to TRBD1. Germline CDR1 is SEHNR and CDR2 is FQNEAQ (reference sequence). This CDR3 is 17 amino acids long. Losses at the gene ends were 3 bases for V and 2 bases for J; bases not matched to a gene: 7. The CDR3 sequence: CASSFATGGATGNTIYF. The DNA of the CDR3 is TGTGCCAGCAGCTTTGCGACAGGGGGCGCGACTGGAAACACCATATATTTT. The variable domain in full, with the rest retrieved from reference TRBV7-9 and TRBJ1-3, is DTGVSQNPRHKITKRGQNVTFRCDPISEHNRLYWYRQTLGQGPEFLTYFQNEAQLEKSRLLSDRFSAERPKGSFSTLEIQRTEQGDSAMYLCASSFATGGATGNTIYFGEGSWLTVV.

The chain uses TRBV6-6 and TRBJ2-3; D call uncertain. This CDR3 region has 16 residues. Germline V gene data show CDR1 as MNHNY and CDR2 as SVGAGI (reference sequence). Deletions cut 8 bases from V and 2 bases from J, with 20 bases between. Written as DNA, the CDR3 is TGTGCCAGCGCTAGTGAGGCTCTAGTTTTCACAGATACGCAGTATTTT. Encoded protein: CASASEALVFTDTQYF.

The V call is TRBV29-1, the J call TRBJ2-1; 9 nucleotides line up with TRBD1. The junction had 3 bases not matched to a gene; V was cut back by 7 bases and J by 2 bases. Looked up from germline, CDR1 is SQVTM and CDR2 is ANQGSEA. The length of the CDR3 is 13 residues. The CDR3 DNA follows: TGCAGCGCTGGGACAGGGACCTACAATGAGCAGTTCTTC. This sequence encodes CSAGTGTYNEQFF.

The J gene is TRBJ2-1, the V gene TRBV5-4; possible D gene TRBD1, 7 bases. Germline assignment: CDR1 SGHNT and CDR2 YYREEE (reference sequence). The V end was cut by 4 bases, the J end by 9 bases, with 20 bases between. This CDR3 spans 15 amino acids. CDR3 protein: CASSPFQGVGGEQFF. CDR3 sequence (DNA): TGTGCCAGCAGCCCATTTCAGGGGGTGGGGGGTGAGCAGTTCTTC.

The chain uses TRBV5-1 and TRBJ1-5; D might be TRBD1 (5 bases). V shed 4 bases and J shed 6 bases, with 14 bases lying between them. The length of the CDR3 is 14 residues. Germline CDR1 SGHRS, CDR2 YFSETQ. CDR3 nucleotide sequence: TGCGCCAGCAGCGCGAATGGGGGGAGTCAGCCCCAGCATTTT. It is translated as CASSANGGSQPQHF.

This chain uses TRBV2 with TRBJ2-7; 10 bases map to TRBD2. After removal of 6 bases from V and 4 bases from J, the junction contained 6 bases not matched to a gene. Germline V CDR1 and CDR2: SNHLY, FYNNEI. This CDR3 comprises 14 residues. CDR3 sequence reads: CASRASGSGYEQYF. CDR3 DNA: TGTGCCAGCAGGGCTAGCGGGAGTGGATACGAGCAGTACTTC.

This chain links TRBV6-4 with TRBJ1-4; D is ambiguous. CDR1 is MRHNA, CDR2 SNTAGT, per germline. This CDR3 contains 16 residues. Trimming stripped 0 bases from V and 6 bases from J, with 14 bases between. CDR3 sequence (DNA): TGTGCCAGCAGTGACTCATCTCTGACACCCCATGAAAAACTGTTTTTT. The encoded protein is CASSDSSLTPHEKLFF.

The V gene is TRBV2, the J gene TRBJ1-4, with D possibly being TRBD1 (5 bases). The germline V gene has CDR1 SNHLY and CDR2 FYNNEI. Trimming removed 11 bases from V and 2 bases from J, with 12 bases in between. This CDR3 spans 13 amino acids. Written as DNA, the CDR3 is TGTGCCGGAACCCAGGGCACTAATGAAAAACTGTTTTTT. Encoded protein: CAGTQGTNEKLFF.

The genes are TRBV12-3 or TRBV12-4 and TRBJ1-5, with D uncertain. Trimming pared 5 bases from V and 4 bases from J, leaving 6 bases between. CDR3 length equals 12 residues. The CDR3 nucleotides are TGTGCCAGCAGTATCGGGAATCAGCCCCAGCATTTT. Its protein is CASSIGNQPQHF.

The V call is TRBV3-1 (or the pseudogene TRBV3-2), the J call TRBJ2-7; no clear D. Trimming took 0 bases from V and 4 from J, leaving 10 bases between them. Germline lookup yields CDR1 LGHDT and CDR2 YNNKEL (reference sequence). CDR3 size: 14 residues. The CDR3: CASSQDLTTYEQYF. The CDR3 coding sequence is TGTGCCAGCAGCCAAGACTTGACGACTTACGAGCAGTACTTC.

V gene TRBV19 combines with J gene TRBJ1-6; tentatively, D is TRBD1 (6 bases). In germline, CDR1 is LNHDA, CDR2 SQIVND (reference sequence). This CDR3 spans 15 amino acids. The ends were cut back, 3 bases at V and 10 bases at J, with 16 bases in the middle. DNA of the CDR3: TGTGCCAGTAGTATGGACAGCCAAAAACTCTCACCCCTCCACTTT. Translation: CASSMDSQKLSPLHF.